This T cell receptor beta chain is drawn from a study of T cell responses to AZD1222 COVID-19 vaccine. Whole-study context: Second-dose recipients at about 4 or about 12 weeks were treated as one pooled group.

The method was immunoSEQ multiplex PCR; TCRdb's version includes in-frame clones alone and lacks a portion of them. The data show about 73,000 clones, around 88% seen once. The germline gives CDR1 DFQATT, CDR2 SNEGSKA (reference sequence). The CDR3 extends over 11 amino acids. The clonotype comes from an adult in good health. V gene TRBV20-1 combines with J gene TRBJ2-1; D uncertain. This specimen consisted of peripheral blood, obtained on day 0 of AZD1222 vaccination. This CDR3 is CRPTAYNEQFF. CDR3 sequence (DNA): TGCAGACCCACAGCCTACAATGAGCAGTTCTTC.